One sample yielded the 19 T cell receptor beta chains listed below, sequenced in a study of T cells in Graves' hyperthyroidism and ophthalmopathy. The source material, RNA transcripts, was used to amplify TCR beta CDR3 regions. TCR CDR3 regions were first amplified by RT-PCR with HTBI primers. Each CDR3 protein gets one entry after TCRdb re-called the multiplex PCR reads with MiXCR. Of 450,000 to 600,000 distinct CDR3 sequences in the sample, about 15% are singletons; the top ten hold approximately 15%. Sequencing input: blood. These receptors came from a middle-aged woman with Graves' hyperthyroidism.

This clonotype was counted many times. The CDR3 spells CASSSTLTDTQYF. The CDR3 DNA reads TGCGCCAGCAGCTCGACCCTCACAGATACGCAGTATTTT. The V gene is TRBV5-1, the J gene TRBJ2-3; no firm D call. CDR1 SGHRS and CDR2 YFSETQ come from the germline V gene. CDR3 length equals 13 residues. The V gene lost 3 bases and the J gene lost 2 bases, with 7 bases spanning the gap.

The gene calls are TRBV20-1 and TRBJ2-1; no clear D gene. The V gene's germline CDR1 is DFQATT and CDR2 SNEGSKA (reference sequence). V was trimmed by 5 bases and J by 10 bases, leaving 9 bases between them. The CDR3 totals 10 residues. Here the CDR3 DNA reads TGCAGTGCTGAGACGCTAGAGCAGTTCTTC. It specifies CSAETLEQFF.

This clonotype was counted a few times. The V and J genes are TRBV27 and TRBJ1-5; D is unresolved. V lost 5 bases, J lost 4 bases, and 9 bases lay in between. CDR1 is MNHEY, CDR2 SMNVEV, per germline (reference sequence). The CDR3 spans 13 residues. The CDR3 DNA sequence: TGTGCCAGCAGTCTTTGGCCTAATCAGCCCCAGCATTTT. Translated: CASSLWPNQPQHF.

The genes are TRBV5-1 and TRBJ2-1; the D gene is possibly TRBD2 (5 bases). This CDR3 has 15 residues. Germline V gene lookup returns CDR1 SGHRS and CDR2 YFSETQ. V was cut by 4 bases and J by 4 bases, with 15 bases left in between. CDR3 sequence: CASSTTMAEYNEQFF. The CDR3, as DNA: TGCGCCAGCAGCACGACTATGGCGGAATACAATGAGCAGTTCTTC.

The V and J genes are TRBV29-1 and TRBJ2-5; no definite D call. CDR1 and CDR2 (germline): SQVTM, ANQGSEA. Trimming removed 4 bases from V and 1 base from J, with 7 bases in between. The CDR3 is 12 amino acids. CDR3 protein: CSVGEPQETQYF. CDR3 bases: TGCAGCGTTGGGGAACCCCAAGAGACCCAGTACTTC.

The CDR3 spells CASSRDSVEDEQYF. As DNA, the CDR3 is TGTGCCAGCAGTCGGGACTCGGTAGAGGATGAGCAGTACTTC. The chain links TRBV28 to TRBJ2-7; the D gene is possibly TRBD2 (6 bases). Germline CDR1 MDHEN, CDR2 SYDVKM. V shed 5 bases and J shed 7 bases, with 18 bases lying between them. The CDR3 has 14 residues.

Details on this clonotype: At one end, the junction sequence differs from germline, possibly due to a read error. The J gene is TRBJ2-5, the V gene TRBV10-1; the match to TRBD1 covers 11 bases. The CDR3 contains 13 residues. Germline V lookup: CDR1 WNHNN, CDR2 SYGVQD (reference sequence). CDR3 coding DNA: TGTGCCTCCCGACCCCTTGGACAGGGGGCAAGTGACTTC. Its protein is CASRPLGQGASDF.

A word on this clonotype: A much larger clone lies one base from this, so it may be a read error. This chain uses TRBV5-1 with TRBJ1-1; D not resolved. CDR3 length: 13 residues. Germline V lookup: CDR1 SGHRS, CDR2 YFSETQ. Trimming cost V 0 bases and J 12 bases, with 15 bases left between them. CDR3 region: CASSLAITEESFF. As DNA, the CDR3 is TGCGCCAGCAGCTTGGCCATAACGGAGGAATCTTTCTTT.

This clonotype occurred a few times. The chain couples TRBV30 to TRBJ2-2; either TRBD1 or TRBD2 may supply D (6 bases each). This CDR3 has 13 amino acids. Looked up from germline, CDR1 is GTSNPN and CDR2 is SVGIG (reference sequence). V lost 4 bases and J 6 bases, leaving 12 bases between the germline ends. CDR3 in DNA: TGTGCCTGGACCCGGGGGCGGTCCGGGGAGCTGTTTTTT. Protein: CAWTRGRSGELFF.

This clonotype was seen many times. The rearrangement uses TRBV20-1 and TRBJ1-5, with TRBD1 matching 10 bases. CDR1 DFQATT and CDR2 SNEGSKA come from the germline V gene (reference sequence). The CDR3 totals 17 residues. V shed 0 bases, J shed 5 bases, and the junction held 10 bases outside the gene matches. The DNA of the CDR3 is TGCAGTGCTAGAGATCGGTCCGGGACAGGGGTTGATCAGCCCCAGCATTTT. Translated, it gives CSARDRSGTGVDQPQHF.

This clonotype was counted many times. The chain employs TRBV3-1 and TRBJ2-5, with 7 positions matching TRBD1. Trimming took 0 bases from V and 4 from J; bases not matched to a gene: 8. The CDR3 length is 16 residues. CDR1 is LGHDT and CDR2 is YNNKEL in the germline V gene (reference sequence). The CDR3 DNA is TGTGCCAGCAGCCAAGATCTGGACAGGTCGGGAGAGACCCAGTACTTC. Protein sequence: CASSQDLDRSGETQYF.

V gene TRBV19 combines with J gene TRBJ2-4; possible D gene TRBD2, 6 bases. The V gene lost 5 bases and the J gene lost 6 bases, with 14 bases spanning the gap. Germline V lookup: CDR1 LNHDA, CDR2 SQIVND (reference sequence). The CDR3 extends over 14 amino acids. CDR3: CASSLGLMGNIQYF. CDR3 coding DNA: TGTGCCAGTAGTTTAGGACTAATGGGAAACATTCAGTACTTC.

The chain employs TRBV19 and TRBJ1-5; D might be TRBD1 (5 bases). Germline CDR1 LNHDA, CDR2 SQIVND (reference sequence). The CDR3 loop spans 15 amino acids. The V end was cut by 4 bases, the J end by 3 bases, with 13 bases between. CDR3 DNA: TGTGCCAGTAGTACCGGAGGGGAGAACAATCAGCCCCAGCATTTT. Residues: CASSTGGENNQPQHF.

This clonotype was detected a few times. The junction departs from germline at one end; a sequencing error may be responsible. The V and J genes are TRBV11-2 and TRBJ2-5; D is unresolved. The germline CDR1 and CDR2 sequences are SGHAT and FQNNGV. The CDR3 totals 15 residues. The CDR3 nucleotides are TGTGCCAGCGGCTTATCCGATACACTAAGGGAGACCCAGTACTTC. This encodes CASGLSDTLRETQYF.

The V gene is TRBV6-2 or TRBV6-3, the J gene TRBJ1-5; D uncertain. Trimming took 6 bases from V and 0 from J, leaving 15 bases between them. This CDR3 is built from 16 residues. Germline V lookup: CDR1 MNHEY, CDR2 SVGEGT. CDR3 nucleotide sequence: TGTGCCAGCAGCCGAGCCGCGGGGTTTAGCAATCAGCCCCAGCATTTT. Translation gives CASSRAAGFSNQPQHF.

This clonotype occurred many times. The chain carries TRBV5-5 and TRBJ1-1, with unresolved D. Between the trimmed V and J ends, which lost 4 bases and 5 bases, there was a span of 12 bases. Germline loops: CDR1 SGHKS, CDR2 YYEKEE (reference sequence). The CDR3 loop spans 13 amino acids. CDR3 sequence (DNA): TGTGCCAGCAGCGATCGGATGGGAACTGAAGCTTTCTTT. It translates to CASSDRMGTEAFF. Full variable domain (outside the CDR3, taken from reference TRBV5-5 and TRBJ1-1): DAGVTQSPTHLIKTRGQQVTLRCSPISGHKSVSWYQQVLGQGPQFIFQYYEKEERGRGNFPDRFSARQFPNYSSELNVNALLLGDSALYLCASSDRMGTEAFFGQGTRLTVV.

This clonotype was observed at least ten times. The CDR3 nucleotides are TGTGCCAGCAGCTCCCAGGGGTACACCATATATTTT. The encoded protein is CASSSQGYTIYF. J is TRBJ1-3 and V is TRBV28; possible D gene TRBD1, 6 bases. Per the germline V gene, CDR1 is MDHEN and CDR2 is SYDVKM. This CDR3 comprises 12 residues. V dropped 6 bases and J dropped 8 bases, with 11 bases sitting between them. Full variable domain (rest looked up from reference TRBV28 and TRBJ1-3): DVKVTQSSRYLVKRTGEKVFLECVQDMDHENMFWYRQDPGLGLRLIYFSYDVKMKEKGDIPEGYSVSREKKERFSLILESASTNQTSMYLCASSSQGYTIYFGEGSWLTVV.

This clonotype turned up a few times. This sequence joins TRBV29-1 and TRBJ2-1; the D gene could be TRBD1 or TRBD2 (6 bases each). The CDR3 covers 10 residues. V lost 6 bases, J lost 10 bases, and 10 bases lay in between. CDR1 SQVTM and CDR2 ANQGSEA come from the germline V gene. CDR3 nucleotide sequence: TGCAGCGTGAGGGGGGCGGAGCAGTTCTTC. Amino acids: CSVRGAEQFF.

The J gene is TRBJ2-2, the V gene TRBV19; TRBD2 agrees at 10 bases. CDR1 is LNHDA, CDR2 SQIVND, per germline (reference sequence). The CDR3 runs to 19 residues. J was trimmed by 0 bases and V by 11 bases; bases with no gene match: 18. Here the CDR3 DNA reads TGTGCCTCATCCCGGAGTCGGCTAGCGGGAGCCGCGAACACCGGGGAGCTGTTTTTT. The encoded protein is CASSRSRLAGAANTGELFF.